The rows below give T cell receptor beta chains drawn from one sample of a study of PD-1 blockade in classical Hodgkin lymphoma. TCRdb's copy holds only in-frame clones and misses some; the assay was immunoSEQ multiplex PCR. Among about 96,000 clones listed, roughly 91% were seen once. The material was peripheral blood mononuclear cells (PBMCs), obtained before the fourth cycle of nivolumab. The receptors come from a human donor with classical Hodgkin lymphoma. The CDR3 runs from the conserved cysteine through the conserved F or W. A D gene is named only where the DNA matches it firmly. Some rows mark clone size as missing; the rest say once, few, many or name a class of expanded clone.

size: NA; D: NA; V: TRBV28; J: TRBJ2-3; DNA: TGTGCCAGCAGTATCTCATTTCTCGGCACAGATACGCAGTATTTT; CDR3: CASSISFLGTDTQYF
size: NA; D: NA; V: TRBV28; J: TRBJ1-1; DNA: TGTGCCAGCAGGACCGGGGGTGGCTCTGAAGCTTTCTTT; CDR3: CASRTGGGSEAFF
size: NA; D: TRBD2; V: TRBV30; J: TRBJ2-1; DNA: TGTGCCTGGACGGTTAGCGGGAGTTGGCGTGAGCAGTTCTTC; CDR3: CAWTVSGSWREQFF
size: NA; D: NA; V: TRBV2; J: TRBJ1-1; DNA: TGTGCCAGCCCAAAGGGGCAGAATAATTGGGAAGCTTTCTTT; CDR3: CASPKGQNNWEAFF
size: NA; D: TRBD1; V: TRBV28; J: TRBJ2-7; DNA: TGTGCCAGCAGTTCCCCGACAGGGGGTACCTACGAGCAGTACTTC; CDR3: CASSSPTGGTYEQYF
size: NA; D: TRBD1; V: TRBV6-6; J: TRBJ1-1; DNA: TGTGCCAGCAGCCAGACAGGGGTGAACACTGAAGCTTTCTTT; CDR3: CASSQTGVNTEAFF
size: NA; D: TRBD2; V: TRBV2; J: TRBJ2-7; DNA: TGTGCCAGCATTCGGCTAGCGGGAGAGGGTAATGTGTACGAGCAGTACTTC; CDR3: CASIRLAGEGNVYEQYF
size: NA; D: NA; V: TRBV30; J: TRBJ1-2; DNA: TGTGCCTGGAAGGACTTTAACTATGGCTACACCTTC; CDR3: CAWKDFNYGYTF
size: NA; D: NA; V: TRBV7-2; J: TRBJ2-7; DNA: TGTGCCAGCAGCGAGGAGGGTGTGAGTGACGAGCAGTACTTC; CDR3: CASSEEGVSDEQYF
size: NA; D: TRBD1; V: TRBV13; J: TRBJ1-1; DNA: TGTGCCAGCAGCACCACCAGGGGGGGGACTGAAGCTTTCTTT; CDR3: CASSTTRGGTEAFF
size: NA; D: NA; V: TRBV6-1; J: TRBJ2-1; DNA: TGTGCCAGCAGTGAAATAGGCTCCTACAATGAGCAGTTCTTC; CDR3: CASSEIGSYNEQFF
size: NA; D: TRBD1; V: TRBV5-1; J: TRBJ1-3; DNA: TGCGCCAGCAGCTTTACAGGGGCCGGAAACACCATATATTTT; CDR3: CASSFTGAGNTIYF
size: NA; D: TRBD2; V: TRBV10-3; J: TRBJ2-7; DNA: TGTGCCATCAGTGGGGACGGGAGTCTAGCGGGAACCTACGAGCAGTACTTC; CDR3: CAISGDGSLAGTYEQYF
size: NA; D: TRBD1; V: TRBV19; J: TRBJ1-5; DNA: TGTGCCAGTAGTATTTTGGGACAGACATATAGCAATCAGCCCCAGCATTTT; CDR3: CASSILGQTYSNQPQHF
size: NA; D: NA; V: TRBV5-1; J: TRBJ2-1; DNA: TGCGCCAGCAGCTTGGATCCGAGCGATGAGCAGTTCTTC; CDR3: CASSLDPSDEQFF
size: NA; D: TRBD2; V: TRBV18; J: TRBJ2-1; DNA: TGTGCCAGCTCACCACTCGGGGGGAATGAGCAGTTCTTC; CDR3: CASSPLGGNEQFF
size: NA; D: TRBD2; V: TRBV30; J: TRBJ2-5; DNA: TGTGCCTGGAGTGGGGCTAGCGGGGGTCTCTGGGAGCAGTACTTC; CDR3: CAWSGASGGLWEQYF
size: NA; D: TRBD1; V: TRBV4-1; J: TRBJ2-7; DNA: TGCGCCAGCAGCCAAGGCCTCACAGGGGGCTACGAGCAGTACTTC; CDR3: CASSQGLTGGYEQYF
size: NA; D: TRBD1; V: TRBV7-9; J: TRBJ1-1; DNA: TGTGCCAGCAGCTTATGGGGACAGGGCACGAGTGAAGCTTTCTTT; CDR3: CASSLWGQGTSEAFF
size: once; D: TRBD1; V: TRBV30; J: TRBJ1-2; DNA: TGTGCCTGGAGTGAGAACCGGGACAGGGAGGATGGCTACACCTTC; CDR3: CAWSENRDREDGYTF